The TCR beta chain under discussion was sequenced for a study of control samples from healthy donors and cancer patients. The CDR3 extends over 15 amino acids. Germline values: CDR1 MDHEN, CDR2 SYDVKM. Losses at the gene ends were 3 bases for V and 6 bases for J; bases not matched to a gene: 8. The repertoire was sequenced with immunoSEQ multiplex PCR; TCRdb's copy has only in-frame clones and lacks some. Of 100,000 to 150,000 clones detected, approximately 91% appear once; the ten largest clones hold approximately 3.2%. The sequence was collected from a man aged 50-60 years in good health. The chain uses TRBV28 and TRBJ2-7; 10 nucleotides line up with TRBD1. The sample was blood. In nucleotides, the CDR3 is TGTGCCAGCAGTTTTGTATGGGACAGGGGTATCGAGCAGTACTTC. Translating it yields CASSFVWDRGIEQYF. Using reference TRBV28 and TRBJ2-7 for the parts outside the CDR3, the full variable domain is DVKVTQSSRYLVKRTGEKVFLECVQDMDHENMFWYRQDPGLGLRLIYFSYDVKMKEKGDIPEGYSVSREKKERFSLILESASTNQTSMYLCASSFVWDRGIEQYFGPGTRLTVT.